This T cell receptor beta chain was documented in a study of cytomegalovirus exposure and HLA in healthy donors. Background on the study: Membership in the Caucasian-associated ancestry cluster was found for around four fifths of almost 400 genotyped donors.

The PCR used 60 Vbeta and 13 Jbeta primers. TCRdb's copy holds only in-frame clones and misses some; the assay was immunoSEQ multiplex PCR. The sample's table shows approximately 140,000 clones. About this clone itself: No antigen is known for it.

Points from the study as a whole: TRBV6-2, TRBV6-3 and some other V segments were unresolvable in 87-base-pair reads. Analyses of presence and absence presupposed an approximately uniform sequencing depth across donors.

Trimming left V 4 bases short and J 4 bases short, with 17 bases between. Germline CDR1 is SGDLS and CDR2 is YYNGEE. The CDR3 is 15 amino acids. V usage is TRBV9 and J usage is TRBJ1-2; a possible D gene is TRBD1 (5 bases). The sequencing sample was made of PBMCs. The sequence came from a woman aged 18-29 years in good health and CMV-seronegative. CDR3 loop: CASSPLGDSTYGYTF. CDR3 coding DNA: TGTGCCAGCAGCCCACTCGGTGACAGTACCTATGGCTACACCTTC.